This T cell receptor (beta chain) stems from a study of cytomegalovirus exposure and HLA in healthy donors. The CDR3 is 13 residues long. The germline CDR1 and CDR2 sequences are KGHSH and LQKENI. Trimming stripped 3 bases from V and 8 bases from J, with 8 bases between. The PCR made use of 60 Vbeta and 13 Jbeta primers. Generated by immunoSEQ multiplex PCR, the TCRdb table keeps only in-frame clones and is missing some. Here the sample spans some 88,000 clones, over 65% being singletons. The sequenced sample consisted of PBMCs. The J gene is TRBJ1-6, the V gene TRBV18; no clear D. The clonotype comes from a woman aged 18-29 years in good health and CMV-seropositive. CDR3 sequence: CASSPGLDSPLHF. The CDR3 bases are TGTGCCAGCTCACCTGGGCTCGATTCACCCCTCCACTTT.